The rows below give T cell receptor beta chains drawn from one sample of a study of CD8+ T cells in alopecia areata. Method: immunoSEQ multiplex PCR; TCRdb's copy keeps in-frame clones and lacks some. The table includes about 200,000 clones, approximately 61% detected once. The sequenced sample was CD4+ T cells sorted from blood, obtained at week 0. The receptors were gathered from a human donor with alopecia areata. Both conserved end residues are part of each CDR3. Fields, in order: CDR3 protein, V gene, J gene, D gene, clone size. D genes are given only for firm matches. Clone size is shown for a subset of rows, as once, few, many or a class of expanded clone.

cdr3_aa: CASSRDRDTEAFF; v_call: TRBV19; j_call: TRBJ1-1; d_call: TRBD1; clone_size: NA
cdr3_aa: CASSPSVRLAGFGEQYF; v_call: TRBV4-1; j_call: TRBJ2-7; d_call: TRBD2; clone_size: NA
cdr3_aa: CASSAPGDLTYEQYF; v_call: TRBV2; j_call: TRBJ2-7; d_call: NA; clone_size: NA
cdr3_aa: CASRTRIGENYGYTF; v_call: TRBV5-1; j_call: TRBJ1-2; d_call: NA; clone_size: NA
cdr3_aa: CASRPGQITGELFF; v_call: TRBV7-9; j_call: TRBJ2-2; d_call: NA; clone_size: NA
cdr3_aa: CAWKEQGTMNTEAFF; v_call: TRBV30; j_call: TRBJ1-1; d_call: TRBD1; clone_size: NA
cdr3_aa: CASSPGVSYNEQFF; v_call: TRBV18; j_call: TRBJ2-1; d_call: NA; clone_size: many
cdr3_aa: CASSLLAGGPSSGANVLTF; v_call: TRBV5-1; j_call: TRBJ2-6; d_call: TRBD2; clone_size: once
cdr3_aa: CSQGRGDTQYF; v_call: TRBV20-1; j_call: TRBJ2-3; d_call: NA; clone_size: few
cdr3_aa: CASRLVVNTEAFF; v_call: TRBV19; j_call: TRBJ1-1; d_call: NA; clone_size: NA
cdr3_aa: CASSSRTSNEQFF; v_call: TRBV5-4; j_call: TRBJ2-1; d_call: TRBD2; clone_size: NA
cdr3_aa: CASSVGGPDTQYF; v_call: TRBV9; j_call: TRBJ2-3; d_call: NA; clone_size: NA
cdr3_aa: CASSLGGGSYNEQFF; v_call: TRBV5-1; j_call: TRBJ2-1; d_call: NA; clone_size: few
cdr3_aa: CSVTGLAGVETQYF; v_call: TRBV29-1; j_call: TRBJ2-5; d_call: TRBD2; clone_size: few
cdr3_aa: CASSLMEAEAFQETQYF; v_call: TRBV18; j_call: TRBJ2-5; d_call: NA; clone_size: NA
cdr3_aa: CSVEGQTSTGELFF; v_call: TRBV29-1; j_call: TRBJ2-2; d_call: NA; clone_size: NA
cdr3_aa: CATGLAGTTHTDTQYF; v_call: TRBV19; j_call: TRBJ2-3; d_call: TRBD2; clone_size: NA
cdr3_aa: CASSSPGQGVTTQYF; v_call: TRBV11-2; j_call: TRBJ2-3; d_call: TRBD1; clone_size: NA
cdr3_aa: CASSSYNEQFF; v_call: TRBV2; j_call: TRBJ2-1; d_call: NA; clone_size: NA
cdr3_aa: CASSQGSDSPLHF; v_call: TRBV18; j_call: TRBJ1-6; d_call: NA; clone_size: NA
cdr3_aa: CASSLGDQPQHF; v_call: TRBV7-9; j_call: TRBJ1-5; d_call: NA; clone_size: NA
cdr3_aa: CASTGAQAHTDTQYF; v_call: TRBV7-9; j_call: TRBJ2-3; d_call: NA; clone_size: NA
cdr3_aa: CASEGSPYGYTF; v_call: TRBV30; j_call: TRBJ1-2; d_call: NA; clone_size: NA
cdr3_aa: CAISGLGEQFF; v_call: TRBV10-3; j_call: TRBJ2-1; d_call: NA; clone_size: NA